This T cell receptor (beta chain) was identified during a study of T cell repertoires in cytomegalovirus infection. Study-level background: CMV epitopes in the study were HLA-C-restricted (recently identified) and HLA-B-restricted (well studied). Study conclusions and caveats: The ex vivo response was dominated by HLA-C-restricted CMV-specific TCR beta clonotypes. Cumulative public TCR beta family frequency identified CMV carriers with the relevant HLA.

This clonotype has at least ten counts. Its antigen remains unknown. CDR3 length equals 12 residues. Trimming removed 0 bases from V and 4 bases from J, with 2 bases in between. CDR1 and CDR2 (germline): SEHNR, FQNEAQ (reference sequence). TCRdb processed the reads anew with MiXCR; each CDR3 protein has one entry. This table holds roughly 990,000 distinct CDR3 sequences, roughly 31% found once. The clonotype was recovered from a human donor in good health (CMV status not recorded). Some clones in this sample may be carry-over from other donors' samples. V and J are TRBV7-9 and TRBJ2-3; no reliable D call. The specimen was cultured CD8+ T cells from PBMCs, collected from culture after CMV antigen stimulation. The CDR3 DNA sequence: TGTGCCAGCAGCTTAGCGCCAGATACGCAGTATTTT. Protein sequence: CASSLAPDTQYF. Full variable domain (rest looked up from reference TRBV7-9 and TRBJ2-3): DTGVSQNPRHKITKRGQNVTFRCDPISEHNRLYWYRQTLGQGPEFLTYFQNEAQLEKSRLLSDRFSAERPKGSFSTLEIQRTEQGDSAMYLCASSLAPDTQYFGPGTRLTVL.